The clone carrying this TCR beta chain showed up many times. This entry is derived from a study of tumor-infiltrating lymphocytes in oesophageal squamous cell carcinoma. A single record per CDR3 protein comes from TCRdb applying MiXCR to the PCR reads. The sample carries fewer than 25,000 distinct CDR3 sequences, 41% recorded once. This sequence originates from a male donor with esophageal squamous cell carcinoma. What was sequenced was esophageal tumor tissue.

CDR3 loop: CASSQELKPYEQYF. The CDR3 DNA reads as TGCGCCAGCAGCCAAGAATTGAAACCCTACGAGCAGTACTTC. The genes are TRBV4-1 and TRBJ2-7; D gene unclear. This CDR3 has 14 amino acids. Germline V gene data show CDR1 as MGHRA and CDR2 as YSYEKL. V gave up 0 bases and J gave up 2 bases, with 8 bases separating them.